Below are 20 T cell receptor beta chains sequenced from a single sample in a study of blood T cell repertoires in COVID-19. Assay: immunoSEQ multiplex PCR; the TCRdb copy retains only in-frame clones and omits some. The sample holds 490,000 or so clones, about 85% seen once. The sample comprised PBMCs or T cells enriched from blood (not recorded which). All receptors derive from a woman aged 55 to 70 who had recovered from COVID-19.

This clone was recorded once. The rearrangement joins TRBV5-1 to TRBJ2-1; TRBD2 matches 12 bases. The CDR3 runs 15 residues. CDR1 SGHRS and CDR2 YFSETQ come from the germline V gene. J was trimmed by 5 bases and V by 2 bases; bases with no gene match: 2. CDR3 sequence reads: CASSFRTSGNNEQFF. The CDR3 bases are TGCGCCAGCAGCTTTAGGACTAGCGGGAACAATGAGCAGTTCTTC. Full variable domain (rest looked up from reference TRBV5-1 and TRBJ2-1): KAGVTQTPRYLIKTRGQQVTLSCSPISGHRSVSWYQQTPGQGLQFLFEYFSETQRNKGNFPGRFSGRQFSNSRSEMNVSTLELGDSALYLCASSFRTSGNNEQFFGPGTRLTVL.

This clone was counted a single time. The chain is built from TRBV12-5 and TRBJ2-5; D might be TRBD2 (5 bases). The CDR3 has 16 residues. Trimming removed 0 bases from V and 5 bases from J, with 16 bases in between. From germline, CDR1 is LGHNT and CDR2 FRNRAP. The CDR3 here is CASGLVLSNLAETQYF. The CDR3 nucleotides read TGTGCTAGTGGTTTGGTACTTTCGAATTTAGCGGAGACCCAGTACTTC.

The chain links TRBV29-1 to TRBJ1-1; TRBD1 aligns across 9 bases. With V trimmed by 7 bases and J by 8 bases, 8 bases remained unmatched. CDR1 is SQVTM, CDR2 ANQGSEA, per germline. This CDR3 is 12 amino acids long. CDR3 nucleotide sequence: TGCAGCGCACACAGGGGGCGCGGGGAAGCTTTCTTT. Its protein product is CSAHRGRGEAFF.

The sample holds one count of this clone. The same CDR3 can be traced to other DNA sequences in this sample. The rearrangement links TRBV30 to TRBJ1-1, with D possibly matching TRBD1 (5 bases). Germline loops: CDR1 GTSNPN, CDR2 SVGIG (reference sequence). The CDR3 has 12 amino acids. Trimming took 5 bases from V and 0 from J, leaving 7 bases between them. CDR3 protein: CAWDRLNTEAFF. The CDR3, as DNA: TGTGCCTGGGACAGATTGAACACTGAAGCTTTCTTT.

V usage is TRBV7-9 and J usage is TRBJ1-2, with TRBD1 matching over 10 bases. This CDR3 is 17 amino acids long. Germline CDR1 SEHNR, CDR2 FQNEAQ (reference sequence). V lost 1 base to trimming and J lost 5 bases; unmatched junction nucleotides: 10. The CDR3 region is CASSLVGQGYSRYGYTF. CDR3 DNA sequence: TGTGCCAGCAGCTTAGTGGGACAGGGGTACTCCCGGTATGGCTACACCTTC.

The rearrangement joins TRBV28 to TRBJ1-2; 7 bases fit TRBD1. Per germline, CDR1 MDHEN and CDR2 SYDVKM. This CDR3 comprises 13 residues. V shed 4 bases and J 4 bases; nucleotides not matched to a gene: 3. The CDR3: CASSYRGPYGYTF. DNA for the CDR3: TGTGCCAGCAGTTACAGGGGCCCCTATGGCTACACCTTC.

There are a few counts of this clone. V usage is TRBV24-1 and J usage is TRBJ1-2; TRBD1 aligns across 9 bases. CDR1 and CDR2 (germline): KGHDR, SFDVKD. The CDR3 length is 15 residues. V lost 3 bases to trimming and J lost 7 bases; unmatched junction nucleotides: 8. The CDR3 is CATSDPWTGVGGYTF. The CDR3 nucleotides read TGTGCCACCAGTGATCCTTGGACAGGGGTCGGTGGCTACACCTTC.

This rearrangement joins TRBV7-2 to TRBJ1-4; 7 bases match TRBD1. The junction had 13 bases not matched to a gene; V was cut back by 4 bases and J by 8 bases. The CDR3 runs 16 residues. Germline CDR1 is SGHTA and CDR2 is FQGNSA. The CDR3 reads CASSSRKQGFEEKLFF. The CDR3 nucleotides are TGTGCCAGCAGCTCTAGGAAACAGGGGTTTGAGGAAAAACTGTTTTTT. The variable domain in full, completed from reference TRBV7-2 and TRBJ1-4, reads GAGVSQSPSNKVTEKGKDVELRCDPISGHTALYWYRQSLGQGLEFLIYFQGNSAPDKSGLPSDRFSAERTGGSVSTLTIQRTQQEDSAVYLCASSSRKQGFEEKLFFGSGTQLSVL.

The chain joins TRBV5-1 to TRBJ2-5; 7 bases map to TRBD1. The CDR3 totals 15 residues. The J segment lost 1 base and the V segment lost 0 bases, leaving 3 bases of the junction unmatched. Germline V gives CDR1 SGHRS, CDR2 YFSETQ. Here the CDR3 reads CASSLEGAVQETQYF. The CDR3 DNA reads as TGCGCCAGCAGCTTGGAGGGGGCTGTCCAAGAGACCCAGTACTTC.

The V gene is TRBV2, the J gene TRBJ1-6; D gene ambiguous. The CDR3 is 14 residues long. V dropped 10 bases and J dropped 8 bases, with 18 bases sitting between them. From germline, CDR1 is SNHLY and CDR2 FYNNEI. The chain's CDR3 is CAMQREVGDSPLHF. CDR3 sequence (DNA): TGTGCCATGCAAAGGGAGGTTGGAGATTCACCCCTCCACTTT.

This clone was recorded once. J is TRBJ1-1 and V is TRBV5-1; D is possibly TRBD1 (5 bases). Looked up from germline, CDR1 is SGHRS and CDR2 is YFSETQ. The V end lost 4 bases, the J end lost 5 bases, and 18 bases lay between the germline ends. The CDR3 has 15 amino acids. The CDR3 sequence is CASSPGHEGVTEAFF. Written as DNA, the CDR3 is TGCGCCAGCAGCCCCGGACACGAAGGTGTGACTGAAGCTTTCTTT.

This clone was observed once. The chain recombines TRBV6-1 with TRBJ1-1; tentatively, D is TRBD1 (5 bases). Trimming stripped 2 bases from V and 5 bases from J, with 15 bases between. There are 15 residues in the CDR3. CDR1 and CDR2 (germline): MNHNS, SASEGT. Here the CDR3 DNA reads TGTGCCAGCAGTGAACTCCGGGGAGGGGATACTGAAGCTTTCTTT. Protein product: CASSELRGGDTEAFF.

The V call is TRBV28, the J call TRBJ1-6, with TRBD1 matching 10 bases. The germline V gene encodes CDR1 MDHEN and CDR2 SYDVKM. Unmatched junction bases numbered 2, after V lost 3 bases and J lost 3 bases. This CDR3 comprises 16 residues. The CDR3 here is CASSFGTGDYNSPLHF. The CDR3 DNA reads TGTGCCAGCAGTTTCGGGACAGGGGACTATAATTCACCCCTCCACTTT. The full variable domain, its missing parts supplied by reference TRBV28 and TRBJ1-6, is DVKVTQSSRYLVKRTGEKVFLECVQDMDHENMFWYRQDPGLGLRLIYFSYDVKMKEKGDIPEGYSVSREKKERFSLILESASTNQTSMYLCASSFGTGDYNSPLHFGNGTRLTVT.

This clone occurred once. The chain links TRBV18 to TRBJ1-1; D is possibly TRBD1 (6 bases). Between the trimmed V and J ends, which lost 0 bases and 1 base, there was a span of 15 bases. Germline V gives CDR1 KGHSH, CDR2 LQKENI. This CDR3 has 17 residues. The CDR3 protein is CASSPPGKQGQNTEAFF. CDR3 nucleotides: TGTGCCAGCTCACCACCGGGCAAACAGGGCCAGAACACTGAAGCTTTCTTT. The whole variable domain, filled in from reference TRBV18 and TRBJ1-1, reads NAGVMQNPRHLVRRRGQEARLRCSPMKGHSHVYWYRQLPEEGLKFMVYLQKENIIDESGMPKERFSAEFPKEGPSILRIQQVVRGDSAAYFCASSPPGKQGQNTEAFFGQGTRLTVV.

The chain is built from TRBV30 and TRBJ2-7, with D possibly being TRBD1 (5 bases). Germline CDR1 reads GTSNPN; CDR2 reads SVGIG (reference sequence). V was clipped by 4 bases and J by 4 bases, with 14 bases between them. The CDR3 covers 13 residues. The CDR3 is CAWNSQGSYEQYV. Here the CDR3 DNA reads TGTGCCTGGAATAGCCAGGGATCATACGAGCAGTACGTC.

The chain recombines TRBV5-4 with TRBJ1-4; 9 bases are shared with TRBD1. The CDR3 sequence is 16 residues long. CDR1 and CDR2 (germline): SGHNT, YYREEE (reference sequence). The V segment lost 5 bases and the J segment 7 bases; nucleotides outside the gene matches: 12. Here the CDR3 reads CASSQRQGGVGEKLFF. For the CDR3, the DNA is TGTGCCAGCAGTCAAAGACAGGGGGGAGTTGGTGAAAAACTGTTTTTT.

The CDR3 DNA sequence: TGCGCCAGCAGCTTACAGGGTTCTCCTGGGGCCAACGTCCTGACTTTC. This codes for CASSLQGSPGANVLTF. The rearrangement links TRBV5-1 to TRBJ2-6, with a weak D call TRBD1 (6 bases). Trimming took 2 bases from V and 2 from J, leaving 11 bases between them. The germline V gene has CDR1 SGHRS and CDR2 YFSETQ. CDR3 length equals 16 residues.

The rearrangement uses TRBV5-8 and TRBJ2-1; 11 bases are a match to TRBD1. The CDR3 consists of 14 residues. Losses at the gene ends were 3 bases for V and 7 bases for J; bases not matched to a gene: 3. Germline V gene lookup returns CDR1 SGHTS and CDR2 YDEGEE. The CDR3: CASSYGTGGNEQFF. The CDR3 nucleotides read TGTGCCAGCAGCTACGGGACAGGGGGAAATGAGCAGTTCTTC.

The rearrangement joins TRBV7-9 to TRBJ2-3; D gene ambiguous. V dropped 8 bases and J dropped 0 bases, with 9 bases sitting between them. CDR3 length: 13 residues. Germline CDR1 and CDR2: SEHNR and FQNEAQ (reference sequence). CDR3 bases: TGTGCCAGCCGGAGCCCTAGCACAGATACGCAGTATTTT. Protein product: CASRSPSTDTQYF. The whole variable domain, remainder taken from reference TRBV7-9 and TRBJ2-3, is DTGVSQNPRHKITKRGQNVTFRCDPISEHNRLYWYRQTLGQGPEFLTYFQNEAQLEKSRLLSDRFSAERPKGSFSTLEIQRTEQGDSAMYLCASRSPSTDTQYFGPGTRLTVL.

This clone was seen more than once but under ten times. The rearrangement joins TRBV4-2 to TRBJ1-1, with TRBD1 as a possible D gene (5 bases). This CDR3 has 16 amino acids. Germline V gives CDR1 LGHNA, CDR2 YNFKEQ. V lost 1 base, J lost 3 bases, and 15 bases lay in between. DNA of the CDR3: TGTGCCAGCAGCCAAGGGATGGGGACTTGGGACACTGAAGCTTTCTTT. This codes for CASSQGMGTWDTEAFF.